The present T cell receptor (beta chain) was sequenced within a study of cytomegalovirus exposure and HLA in healthy donors. General study findings and limits: In vitro testing confirmed a few CMV-associated chains as specific for CMV antigens. Later analysis associated a missense DCLRE1C variant with TCR beta V- and J-gene trimming. Sequencing had likely introduced a cluster of highly shared sequence variants as an artifact.

Primers: 60 Vbeta forward and 13 Jbeta reverse. This table comes from immunoSEQ multiplex PCR, and its TCRdb copy is limited to in-frame clones, with some not included. Found here are about 130,000 clones, 80% of them singletons; the top ten hold approximately 9%. The CDR3 length is 15 residues. Trimming removed 1 base from V and 2 bases from J, with 10 bases in between. Per the germline V gene, CDR1 is SGHTA and CDR2 is FQGTGA. Remarks on this clone: Its cognate antigen is unknown.

This chain uses TRBV7-3 with TRBJ2-3; TRBD2 is a possible D gene (7 bases). Source material: PBMCs. The receptor comes from a man aged 30 to 39 in good health and CMV-seropositive. The chain's CDR3 is CASSLRGGDTDTQYF. The DNA of the CDR3 is TGTGCCAGCAGCTTAAGGGGGGGCGACACAGATACGCAGTATTTT.